These 30 T cell receptor beta chains share one sample of origin, sequenced in a study of OX40 agonist ivuxolimab in advanced cancers. Here immunoSEQ multiplex PCR was the method, and the copy in TCRdb shows in-frame clones only, minus some. This sample has about 88,000 clones; around 83% occur once, and the top ten carry about 0.22%. This specimen consisted of CD4+ or CD8+ T cells sorted from blood, obtained in a trial of the OX40 agonist ivuxolimab. These receptors all come from an adult with an advanced solid tumor such as melanoma, head and neck, liver or kidney cancer.

CDR3 DNA sequence: TGTGCCAGCAGCGTTAACAGGGCTAATTCACCCCTCCACTTT. Encoded protein: CASSVNRANSPLHF. The chain has TRBV6-5 and TRBJ1-6, with D possibly being TRBD1 (6 bases). CDR1 is MNHEY and CDR2 is SVGAGI in the germline V gene. The CDR3 length is 14 residues. The germline V and J ends were trimmed by 6 bases and 6 bases, with 12 bases remaining between them.

This clone was seen a few times. The sample contains more than one DNA sequence encoding this CDR3. The rearrangement uses TRBV20-1 and TRBJ2-3; D is unclear. Trimming removed 2 bases from V and 2 bases from J, with 2 bases in between. CDR3 length: 11 amino acids. CDR1 is DFQATT, CDR2 SNEGSKA, per germline (reference sequence). CDR3 DNA: TGCAGTGCTAGAAACACAGATACGCAGTATTTT. It yields the protein CSARNTDTQYF.

The genes are TRBV7-9 and TRBJ1-5; D call uncertain. Germline CDR1 and CDR2: SEHNR and FQNEAQ (reference sequence). Trimming shortened V by 1 base and J by 0 bases, and 7 bases separated the two germline ends. The CDR3 totals 15 residues. In DNA, the CDR3 is TGTGCCAGCAGCTTAGGCAGTCTTAGCAATCAGCCCCAGCATTTT. It is translated as CASSLGSLSNQPQHF.

The chain combines TRBV18 with TRBJ1-2; D ambiguous. Per the germline V gene, CDR1 is KGHSH and CDR2 is LQKENI. V shed 3 bases and J shed 4 bases, with 12 bases lying between them. The CDR3 is 14 amino acids. The CDR3 sequence is CASSPPSGSYGYTF. The CDR3 bases are TGTGCCAGCTCACCCCCCTCAGGTAGCTATGGCTACACCTTC.

The chain has TRBV27 and TRBJ1-6; D is unresolved. Germline-derived CDR1 and CDR2 are MNHEY and SMNVEV (reference sequence). Trimming left V 7 bases short and J 6 bases short, with 13 bases between. This CDR3 is built from 14 residues. The CDR3 DNA is TGTGCCAGCACGTTGGCCGGGGTTAATTCACCCCTCCACTTT. Translated, it gives CASTLAGVNSPLHF.

This clone was counted between two and nine times. V gene TRBV6-4 combines with J gene TRBJ2-1, with D perhaps matching TRBD2 (6 bases). Germline CDR1 reads MRHNA; CDR2 reads SNTAGT. The CDR3 contains 16 residues. V lost 4 bases, J lost 9 bases, and 22 bases lay in between. The CDR3 region is CASSATPGGDRGEQFF. DNA of the CDR3: TGTGCCAGCAGTGCCACTCCTGGAGGGGACCGGGGTGAGCAGTTCTTC.

This chain connects TRBV7-8 to TRBJ1-3; possible D gene TRBD1, 5 bases. Trimming shortened V by 1 base and J by 10 bases, and 11 bases separated the two germline ends. The CDR3 contains 13 residues. Per the germline V gene, CDR1 is SGHVS and CDR2 is FQNEAQ. Written as DNA, the CDR3 is TGTGCCAGCAGCTTAGTCCACGGGGGGACCATATATTTT. Translated, it gives CASSLVHGGTIYF. Together with reference TRBV7-8 and TRBJ1-3, the CDR3 gives the full variable domain: GAGVSQSPRYKVAKRGQDVALRCDPISGHVSLFWYQQALGQGPEFLTYFQNEAQLDKSGLPSDRFFAERPEGSVSTLKIQRTQQEDSAVYLCASSLVHGGTIYFGEGSWLTVV.

The chain uses TRBV5-1 and TRBJ2-3; tentatively, D is TRBD1 or TRBD2 (5 bases each). CDR1 and CDR2 (germline): SGHRS, YFSETQ. The V end was cut by 0 bases, the J end by 0 bases, with 11 bases between. This CDR3 is built from 16 residues. The DNA for the CDR3 is TGCGCCAGCAGCTTGGGAGGGGCAACTAGCACAGATACGCAGTATTTT. Its translation is CASSLGGATSTDTQYF.

This clone occurred once. The rearrangement links TRBV5-1 to TRBJ1-4; D is perhaps TRBD1 (5 bases). Germline V gives CDR1 SGHRS, CDR2 YFSETQ. The CDR3 totals 15 residues. V was cut by 0 bases and J by 7 bases, with 13 bases left in between. CDR3 nucleotides: TGCGCCAGCAGCTTGGACCTAGGCAGGGTTGAAAAACTGTTTTTT. As protein: CASSLDLGRVEKLFF.

The chain is built from TRBV6-5 and TRBJ1-1; D is unresolved. Germline V CDR1 and CDR2: MNHEY, SVGAGI. The CDR3 consists of 15 residues. Trimming shortened V by 4 bases and J by 2 bases, and 14 bases separated the two germline ends. CDR3: CASSSRGGSNTEAFF. Here the CDR3 DNA reads TGTGCCAGCAGTTCTCGAGGCGGCAGCAACACTGAAGCTTTCTTT.

The V call is TRBV4-2, the J call TRBJ2-5, with 8 bases lining up with TRBD2. J was trimmed by 0 bases and V by 4 bases; bases with no gene match: 7. CDR3 length: 16 amino acids. CDR1 LGHNA and CDR2 YNFKEQ come from the germline V gene. The chain's CDR3 is CASSPGGGGYQETQYF. CDR3 bases: TGTGCCAGCAGCCCTGGCGGCGGGGGGTACCAAGAGACCCAGTACTTC.

This sequence joins TRBV29-1 and TRBJ1-1; D is perhaps TRBD1 (6 bases). Germline lookup yields CDR1 SQVTM and CDR2 ANQGSEA. The V gene lost 0 bases and the J gene lost 6 bases, with 17 bases spanning the gap. The CDR3 sequence is 15 residues long. The CDR3 spells CSVEDTVWTVSEAFF. The CDR3 DNA reads TGCAGCGTTGAAGATACTGTCTGGACAGTCTCTGAAGCTTTCTTT.

This clone was seen a handful of times. V and J are TRBV6-1 and TRBJ2-7, with D perhaps TRBD1 (5 bases). The germline V gene encodes CDR1 MNHNS and CDR2 SASEGT. CDR3 length: 12 residues. V lost 3 bases, J lost 5 bases, and 8 bases lay in between. The chain's CDR3 is CASSETVHEQYV. CDR3 coding DNA: TGTGCCAGCAGTGAGACAGTACACGAGCAGTACGTC.

This chain joins TRBV7-3 and TRBJ1-1; no reliable D call. Per the germline V gene, CDR1 is SGHTA and CDR2 is FQGTGA. The CDR3 loop spans 16 amino acids. The ends were cut back, 1 base at V and 5 bases at J, with 17 bases in the middle. The CDR3 bases are TGTGCCAGCAGCTTAAATGTTTGGAGTCCGGCGACTGAAGCTTTCTTT. Its translation is CASSLNVWSPATEAFF.

CDR3 DNA: TGCGCCAGCAGCCCGAACAGGGGGCGTTTTGAAGAAAAACTGTTTTTT. Protein product: CASSPNRGRFEEKLFF. The chain carries TRBV5-1 and TRBJ1-4; 9 bases map to TRBD1. The J segment lost 8 bases and the V segment lost 4 bases, leaving 12 bases of the junction unmatched. There are 16 residues in the CDR3. Germline V CDR1 and CDR2: SGHRS, YFSETQ.

The genes are TRBV18 and TRBJ2-5; 9 bases are shared with TRBD1. The germline gives CDR1 KGHSH, CDR2 LQKENI. The CDR3 has 14 amino acids. V shed 3 bases and J 5 bases; nucleotides not matched to a gene: 4. The CDR3: CASSPTGGVETQYF. The DNA of the CDR3 is TGTGCCAGCTCACCTACAGGGGGCGTGGAGACCCAGTACTTC.

The V and J genes are TRBV7-3 and TRBJ2-1, with 11 bases that match TRBD2. The V and J ends lost 5 bases and 4 bases, in that order; junction bases with no gene match: 4. Germline loops: CDR1 SGHTA, CDR2 FQGTGA. This CDR3 is 15 amino acids long. In nucleotides, the CDR3 is TGTGCCAGCAGCCCAACTAGCGGGAGATACAATGAGCAGTTCTTC. This gives the protein CASSPTSGRYNEQFF. Full variable domain (remainder filled in from reference TRBV7-3 and TRBJ2-1): GAGVSQTPSNKVTEKGKYVELRCDPISGHTALYWYRQSLGQGPEFLIYFQGTGAADDSGLPNDRFFAVRPEGSVSTLKIQRTERGDSAVYLCASSPTSGRYNEQFFGPGTRLTVL.

V usage is TRBV19 and J usage is TRBJ1-2, with a tentative D call TRBD1 (5 bases). Germline V CDR1 and CDR2: LNHDA, SQIVND (reference sequence). Trimming removed 7 bases at V and 5 bases at J, with 20 bases between. This CDR3 has 15 amino acids. The CDR3 protein is CASINNAGILYGYTF. CDR3 nucleotides: TGTGCCAGTATTAATAATGCAGGGATACTTTATGGCTACACCTTC.

The genes are TRBV5-4 and TRBJ2-7; 9 bases match TRBD2. The germline V gene encodes CDR1 SGHNT and CDR2 YYREEE (reference sequence). V gave up 1 base and J gave up 1 base; unmatched junction bases: 9. The CDR3 has 17 amino acids. The CDR3 region has the DNA TGTGCCAGCAGCTTGTCAAGCGGGAGGAGTGGGTCCTACGAGCAGTACTTC. Protein: CASSLSSGRSGSYEQYF. Full variable domain (missing parts from reference TRBV5-4 and TRBJ2-7): ETGVTQSPTHLIKTRGQQVTLRCSSQSGHNTVSWYQQALGQGPQFIFQYYREEENGRGNFPPRFSGLQFPNYSSELNVNALELDDSALYLCASSLSSGRSGSYEQYFGPGTRLTVT.

The chain combines TRBV2 with TRBJ2-3; D ambiguous. Germline V gene lookup returns CDR1 SNHLY and CDR2 FYNNEI. This CDR3 is built from 13 residues. Trimming pared 5 bases from V and 5 bases from J, leaving 11 bases between. This chain's CDR3 is CASSPWPEDTQYF. DNA for the CDR3: TGTGCCAGCAGTCCATGGCCCGAAGATACGCAGTATTTT.

The CDR3: CSVGGQGFDYGYTF. In DNA form, the CDR3 reads TGCAGCGTTGGGGGACAGGGGTTTGACTATGGCTACACCTTC. V gene TRBV29-1 combines with J gene TRBJ1-2; TRBD1 agrees at 10 bases. CDR3 length: 14 amino acids. J was trimmed by 3 bases and V by 4 bases; bases with no gene match: 5. The V gene's germline CDR1 is SQVTM and CDR2 ANQGSEA.

The V and J genes are TRBV19 and TRBJ2-6, with TRBD1 as a possible D gene (5 bases). This CDR3 is 16 amino acids long. Deletions cut 3 bases from V and 4 bases from J, with 13 bases between. Germline V lookup: CDR1 LNHDA, CDR2 SQIVND (reference sequence). CDR3 amino acids: CASSMDKVPGANVLTF. CDR3 bases: TGTGCCAGTAGTATGGACAAAGTTCCAGGGGCCAACGTCCTGACTTTC.

The genes are TRBV5-1 and TRBJ2-1; 10 positions agree with TRBD2. Germline CDR1 reads SGHRS; CDR2 reads YFSETQ. The CDR3 is 16 amino acids. With V trimmed by 4 bases and J by 5 bases, 9 bases remained unmatched. The CDR3 reads CASSDLTSGTHNEQFF. The CDR3 coding sequence is TGCGCCAGCAGCGACCTAACTAGCGGGACACACAATGAGCAGTTCTTC. The variable domain in full, completed from reference TRBV5-1 and TRBJ2-1, reads KAGVTQTPRYLIKTRGQQVTLSCSPISGHRSVSWYQQTPGQGLQFLFEYFSETQRNKGNFPGRFSGRQFSNSRSEMNVSTLELGDSALYLCASSDLTSGTHNEQFFGPGTRLTVL.

The chain employs TRBV23-1 and TRBJ2-2; weak D call: TRBD1 (7 bases). TRBV23-1 is treated as an ORF (open reading frame) with a function not yet certain. V lost 0 bases and J lost 2, with 16 bases in between. The CDR3 totals 18 residues. The CDR3 sequence is CASSQSRDSIRNTGELFF. In nucleotides, the CDR3 is TGCGCCAGCAGTCAATCGCGGGACAGCATCCGTAACACCGGGGAGCTGTTTTTT.

J is TRBJ1-2 and V is TRBV6-1; the D gene is possibly TRBD1 (5 bases). The ends were cut back, 5 bases at V and 5 bases at J, with 18 bases in the middle. Per the germline V gene, CDR1 is MNHNS and CDR2 is SASEGT. This CDR3 has 15 amino acids. CDR3 coding DNA: TGTGCCAGCAGTATGGGGCGGGTTTATCCTTATGGCTACACCTTC. Translation gives CASSMGRVYPYGYTF.

The chain recombines TRBV11-2 with TRBJ1-1; perhaps TRBD1 as D (5 bases). Germline V CDR1 and CDR2: SGHAT, FQNNGV. V lost 5 bases and J 1 base, leaving 8 bases between the germline ends. The CDR3 totals 13 residues. In nucleotides, the CDR3 is TGTGCCAGCAGCCGGGACGGGAACACTGAAGCTTTCTTT. Residues: CASSRDGNTEAFF.

The chain links TRBV21-1 to TRBJ2-3; TRBD2 was called by the table and not checked on the DNA. TRBV21-1 is given as a pseudogene. The CDR3 extends over 20 amino acids. The CDR3 bases are TGTGCCAGCAGCACCAGGGAGACTAGCGGGAGCGGCGGGCGGGCAGATACGCAGTATTTT. It translates to CASSTRETSGSGGRADTQYF.

The gene calls are TRBV27 and TRBJ1-1; D is perhaps TRBD1 (5 bases). V dropped 8 bases and J dropped 1 base, with 11 bases sitting between them. The CDR3 extends over 13 amino acids. Per germline, CDR1 MNHEY and CDR2 SMNVEV (reference sequence). The CDR3 protein is CASLGRTNTEAFF. The CDR3 DNA follows: TGTGCCAGCCTGGGACGCACGAACACTGAAGCTTTCTTT.

The V and J genes are TRBV28 and TRBJ1-2; D might be TRBD1 (5 bases). The CDR3 length is 13 residues. The V gene's germline CDR1 is MDHEN and CDR2 SYDVKM. Trimming stripped 6 bases from V and 3 bases from J, with 11 bases between. The CDR3 sequence is CASSLGPYYGYTF. The CDR3 DNA follows: TGTGCCAGCAGCCTGGGACCGTACTATGGCTACACCTTC.

In this sample, this clone turned up a few times. V gene TRBV4-1 combines with J gene TRBJ2-2, with a weak D call TRBD2 (6 bases). Germline CDR1 is MGHRA and CDR2 is YSYEKL. Trimming cost V 1 base and J 5 bases, with 8 bases left between them. The CDR3 spans 14 residues. The CDR3 spells CASSQVAGTGELFF. The CDR3 region has the DNA TGCGCCAGCAGCCAAGTTGCGGGAACCGGGGAGCTGTTTTTT.